This TCR beta chain was identified during a study of T cells and copy number aberrations in small-cell lung cancer (dated by TCRdb to the early 2020s). Turning to the overall study: Whole-exome sequencing of the same tumor regions was paired with TCR repertoire sequencing so that T cell metrics could be related to mutations and copy number aberrations. Tumor TCR data were available for around 16 patients, and roughly 15 patients had TCR data from both tumor and normal tissue.

Measured from the cysteine to the phenylalanine, the CDR3 is 12 residues long. The CDR3 DNA has 36 bases and is translated from base 1. CDR1 and CDR2 (SGHAT, FQDESV) derive from the germline V gene (reference sequence). The V and J ends are trimmed by 3 bases and 6 bases, leaving 6 bases between them. The donors were limited-stage small-cell lung cancer patients who had surgical resection in Hangzhou, China, between about 2008 and 2021. All donors were treated with upfront surgery without preoperative chemotherapy or radiotherapy, and immunotherapy was not given to any donor before or after surgery. All 19 patients in the sequenced cohort were identified as smokers or heavy second-hand smokers. Adjacent normal lung was collected at least 2 cm from the tumor margin and was morphologically confirmed by two pathologists to be free of malignant cells. The study used multi-region TCR-beta sequencing of resected limited-stage small-cell lung cancers together with tumor-adjacent lung tissue to characterize T cell repertoire heterogeneity. The AllPrep DNA/RNA FFPE Kit (Qiagen) was used to extract genomic DNA from the FFPE tissue.

Overall study outcomes, separate from this receptor: Compared with adjacent lung tissue, tumors showed lower T-cell density, richness and clonality, although the density difference was not significant. Every specimen was formalin-fixed paraffin-embedded tissue, a material known to introduce sequencing artifacts. The study was limited by a small sample size because surgical resection is uncommon in small-cell lung cancer, and the findings require validation.

The immunoSEQ hsTCRB Kit was used with multiplexed V- and J-gene primers to amplify TCR-beta CDR3 regions from genomic DNA. Unique DNA barcodes were added in a second PCR, and the samples were pooled together with one negative control and one positive control. An Illumina MiSeq running a 150-cycle paired-end protocol was used to sequence the pooled TCR-beta libraries. Per the authors' processing: Raw sequencing data were processed by Adaptive Biotechnologies into a report with normalized, annotated TCR-beta repertoires. T-cell density was computed as TCR-beta templates normalized to usable DNA, which was estimated by amplifying housekeeping genes. Clonality was defined as 1 minus Pielou's evenness, while richness was a count of unique rearrangements. The source is immuneACCESS, and TCRdb retained only in-frame sequences with V and J called. Part of the clones is not carried over; for the studies checked, unresolved V genes explain less than half of this, and the remainder is unexplained. V and J calls and clone size are as listed in that table; D and trimming were resolved from the DNA. This sample holds under 2,500 clones; 82% were observed only once. Under 6.5% of the sample comes from the top ten.

With respect to this clone: Its binding antigen is unknown. The sample holds no much larger clone one base away, and base qualities are not on file.

The sample taken for sequencing was normal tissue next to the tumor. The receptor comes from a man in his fifties or sixties with small cell lung cancer. The chain uses TRBV11-1 and TRBJ1-3, with the D gene too uncertain to name. The DNA is as follows: TGTGCCAGCAGCTTCTCCGAAAACACCATATATTTT. Translated, this is CASSFSENTIYF.